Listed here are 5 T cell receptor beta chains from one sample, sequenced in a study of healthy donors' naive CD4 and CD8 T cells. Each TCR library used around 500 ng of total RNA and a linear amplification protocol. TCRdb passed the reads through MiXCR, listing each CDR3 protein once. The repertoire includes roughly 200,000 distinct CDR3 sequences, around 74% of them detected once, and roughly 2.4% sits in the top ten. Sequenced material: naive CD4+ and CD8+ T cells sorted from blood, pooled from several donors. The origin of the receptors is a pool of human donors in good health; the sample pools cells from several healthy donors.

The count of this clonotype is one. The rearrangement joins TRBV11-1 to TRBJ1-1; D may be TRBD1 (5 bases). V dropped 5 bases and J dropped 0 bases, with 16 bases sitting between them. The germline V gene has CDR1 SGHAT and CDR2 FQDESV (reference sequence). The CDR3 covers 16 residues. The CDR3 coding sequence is TGTGCCAGCAGCCTCGGGAGGGGCAATATGAACACTGAAGCTTTCTTT. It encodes CASSLGRGNMNTEAFF.

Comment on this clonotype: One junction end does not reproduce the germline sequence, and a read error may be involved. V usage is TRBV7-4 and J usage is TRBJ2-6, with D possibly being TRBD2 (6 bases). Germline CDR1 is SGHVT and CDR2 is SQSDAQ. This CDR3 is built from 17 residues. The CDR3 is CASSLAKGGSGADVLTF. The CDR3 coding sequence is TGTGCCAGCAGCTTAGCGAAGGGAGGCTCTGGGGCCGACGTCCTGACTTTC.

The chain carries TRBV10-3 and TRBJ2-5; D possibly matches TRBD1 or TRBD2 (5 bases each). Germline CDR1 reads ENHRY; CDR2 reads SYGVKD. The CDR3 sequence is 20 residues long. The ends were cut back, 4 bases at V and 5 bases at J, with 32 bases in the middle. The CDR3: CAISAVPMRQRALTKETQYF. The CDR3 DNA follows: TGTGCCATCAGTGCCGTCCCGATGCGACAGAGGGCACTCACAAAGGAGACCCAGTACTTC.

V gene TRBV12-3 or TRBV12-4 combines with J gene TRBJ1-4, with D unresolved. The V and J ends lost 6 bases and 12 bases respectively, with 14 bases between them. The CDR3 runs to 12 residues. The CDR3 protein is CASSPGLIELFF. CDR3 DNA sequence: TGTGCCAGCAGCCCAGGTTTGATAGAACTGTTTTTT.

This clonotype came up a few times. The CDR3 is CSVVVGEQFF. DNA for the CDR3: TGCAGCGTTGTTGTGGGTGAGCAGTTCTTC. The chain recombines TRBV29-1 with TRBJ2-1; D unclear. CDR1 is SQVTM, CDR2 ANQGSEA, per germline. The CDR3 runs 10 residues. The V end lost 4 bases, the J end lost 9 bases, and 7 bases lay between the germline ends.